One and the same sample provided the 20 T cell receptor beta chains below, sequenced in a study of CD8 T cells in Susac syndrome. When the RNA was reverse transcribed, random hexamers were used with an input of 0.5 to 1 ug. In TCRdb, the immunoSEQ multiplex PCR reads were re-called with MiXCR into one record per CDR3 protein. This table holds approximately 270,000 distinct CDR3 sequences, roughly 95% found once. Sequenced input: CD4+ T cells from PBMCs. These receptors were collected from a human donor with multiple sclerosis.

The rearrangement joins TRBV19 to TRBJ1-2; 7 bases match TRBD1. The germline V gene has CDR1 LNHDA and CDR2 SQIVND (reference sequence). The CDR3 contains 14 residues. The ends lost 8 bases at V and 0 bases at J; junction bases unmatched: 6. The CDR3 bases are TGTGCCAGTTGGACAGGCTCAGCTAACTATGGCTACACCTTC. It specifies CASWTGSANYGYTF.

The V gene is TRBV5-4, the J gene TRBJ2-5, with no clear D. Germline V gene data show CDR1 as SGHNT and CDR2 as YYREEE (reference sequence). V was clipped by 9 bases and J by 0 bases, with 12 bases between them. The CDR3 runs to 13 residues. CDR3 in DNA: TGTGCCACCAACGCACAGTACCAAGAGACCCAGTACTTC. It is translated as CATNAQYQETQYF. The full variable domain, in which reference TRBV5-4 and TRBJ2-5 provide the parts outside the CDR3, is ETGVTQSPTHLIKTRGQQVTLRCSSQSGHNTVSWYQQALGQGPQFIFQYYREEENGRGNFPPRFSGLQFPNYSSELNVNALELDDSALYLCATNAQYQETQYFGPGTRLLVL.

The V and J genes are TRBV23-1 and TRBJ1-5; a weak D match, TRBD1 (5 bases). TRBV23-1 is an ORF, with its function uncertain. The CDR3 totals 18 residues. Between the trimmed V and J ends, which lost 1 base and 3 bases, there was a span of 19 bases. CDR3 coding DNA: TGCGCCAGCAGTCAATGGTTCGGGTCCTTGGGGACCAATCAGCCCCAGCATTTT. Translating it yields CASSQWFGSLGTNQPQHF.

V gene TRBV7-2 combines with J gene TRBJ1-2; D is undetermined. Germline V lookup: CDR1 SGHTA, CDR2 FQGNSA. The CDR3 consists of 13 residues. The V and J ends lost 1 base and 7 bases respectively, with 10 bases between them. CDR3 sequence (DNA): TGTGCCAGCAGCTTAGGAGGGTCTGCTGGCTACACCTTC. The encoded protein is CASSLGGSAGYTF. Full variable domain (missing parts from reference TRBV7-2 and TRBJ1-2): GAGVSQSPSNKVTEKGKDVELRCDPISGHTALYWYRQSLGQGLEFLIYFQGNSAPDKSGLPSDRFSAERTGGSVSTLTIQRTQQEDSAVYLCASSLGGSAGYTFGSGTRLTVV.

The chain combines TRBV3-1 with TRBJ2-1; 8 bases are a match to TRBD2. Germline assignment: CDR1 LGHDT and CDR2 YNNKEL (reference sequence). The CDR3 has 18 amino acids. The V segment lost 0 bases and the J segment 7 bases; nucleotides outside the gene matches: 14. The CDR3 spells CASSQEARSREDLNEQFF. Here the CDR3 DNA reads TGTGCCAGCAGCCAAGAAGCGAGATCGCGGGAGGATTTGAATGAGCAGTTCTTC.

The rearrangement links TRBV6-6 to TRBJ2-1; TRBD2 matches at 11 bases. CDR3 length: 16 residues. V trimming: 2 bases; J trimming: 7 bases; junction bases outside the gene matches: 7. Germline loops: CDR1 MNHNY, CDR2 SVGAGI (reference sequence). CDR3: CASSYATSGNLNEQFF. CDR3 bases: TGTGCCAGCAGTTACGCGACTAGCGGGAACTTGAATGAGCAGTTCTTC.

This chain links TRBV20-1 with TRBJ1-5; no firm D call. Per the germline V gene, CDR1 is DFQATT and CDR2 is SNEGSKA (reference sequence). The CDR3 covers 12 residues. V shed 3 bases and J shed 5 bases, with 8 bases lying between them. This CDR3 reads CSASRPDQPQHF. CDR3 DNA sequence: TGCAGTGCTAGCAGGCCCGATCAGCCCCAGCATTTT.

The gene calls are TRBV12-3 or TRBV12-4 and TRBJ2-1, with D tentatively TRBD1 (5 bases). Trimming left V 7 bases short and J 7 bases short, with 11 bases between. The CDR3 totals 12 residues. The CDR3 region is CASTRGWNEQFF. CDR3 DNA sequence: TGTGCCAGCACAAGGGGTTGGAATGAGCAGTTCTTC.

The rearrangement links TRBV19 to TRBJ2-6; 7 bases line up with TRBD1. V trimming: 7 bases; J trimming: 0 bases; junction bases outside the gene matches: 9. The CDR3 extends over 17 amino acids. Germline assignment: CDR1 LNHDA and CDR2 SQIVND (reference sequence). The CDR3 loop reads CASTPGQKSSGANVLTF. CDR3 in DNA: TGTGCCAGTACCCCGGGACAGAAGAGCTCTGGGGCCAACGTCCTGACTTTC.

The J gene is TRBJ2-7, the V gene TRBV25-1; maybe TRBD1 (6 bases). The germline CDR1 and CDR2 sequences are MGHDK and SYGVNS. V lost 3 bases, J lost 3 bases, and 15 bases lay in between. The CDR3 runs 15 residues. CDR3 sequence (DNA): TGTGCCAGCAGTGATTGGACAGCGCCTAACTACGAGCAGTACTTC. This sequence encodes CASSDWTAPNYEQYF.

This chain joins TRBV13 and TRBJ1-4; 8 bases align to TRBD1. V was pared by 2 bases and J by 3 bases, with 8 bases of the junction left unmatched. Germline CDR1 reads PRHDT; CDR2 reads FYEKMQ (reference sequence). This CDR3 comprises 17 residues. Here the CDR3 DNA reads TGTGCCAGCAGCTTATCCAGGGGGCCTTTCTCTAATGAAAAACTGTTTTTT. Its protein is CASSLSRGPFSNEKLFF.

The CDR3 nucleotides read TGTGCCAGCAGCTTATCGCTAGCGGGAGTAGTAAGGCAGTTCTTC. Residues: CASSLSLAGVVRQFF. J is TRBJ2-1 and V is TRBV7-9, with TRBD2 identical over 10 bases. Germline trimming cut 2 bases from V and 12 bases from J; bases unmatched to any gene: 10. Germline CDR1 reads SEHNR; CDR2 reads FQNEAQ (reference sequence). This CDR3 has 15 residues.

This chain uses TRBV12-3 or TRBV12-4 with TRBJ1-5; TRBD1 is a possible D gene (5 bases). This CDR3 spans 13 amino acids. Trimming stripped 4 bases from V and 6 bases from J, with 10 bases between. The CDR3 DNA follows: TGTGCCAGCAGTTCACATGGGGCTCAGCCCCAGCATTTT. Translating gives CASSSHGAQPQHF.

This rearrangement joins TRBV20-1 to TRBJ1-1; D is unclear. V lost 1 base to trimming and J lost 2 bases, with 8 bases between them. This CDR3 region has 13 residues. Germline V gives CDR1 DFQATT, CDR2 SNEGSKA (reference sequence). The CDR3 bases are TGCAGTGCTAGAGGTCAGTCAAACACTGAAGCTTTCTTT. Translating it yields CSARGQSNTEAFF.

This rearrangement joins TRBV30 to TRBJ2-7; 10 bases fit TRBD1. In germline, CDR1 is GTSNPN, CDR2 SVGIG (reference sequence). The CDR3 length is 15 residues. V trimming: 1 base; J trimming: 4 bases; junction bases outside the gene matches: 7. The CDR3 here is CAWSAVGTGVYEQYF. The CDR3 DNA reads as TGTGCCTGGAGTGCGGTTGGGACAGGGGTTTACGAGCAGTACTTC.

The rearrangement joins TRBV6-1 to TRBJ2-7; D gene unclear. The germline gives CDR1 MNHNS, CDR2 SASEGT. This CDR3 contains 14 residues. V lost 6 bases and J 2 bases, leaving 14 bases between the germline ends. The CDR3 nucleotides are TGTGCCAGCAGGCCCTATGGGCCGCCCTACGAGCAGTACTTC. Amino acids: CASRPYGPPYEQYF.

J is TRBJ2-3 and V is TRBV3-1, with 9 bases matching TRBD2. Germline lookup yields CDR1 LGHDT and CDR2 YNNKEL (reference sequence). The CDR3 covers 16 residues. Germline trimming cut 3 bases from V and 3 bases from J; bases unmatched to any gene: 7. In DNA, the CDR3 is TGTGCCAGCAGCCATTGGCTAGCGGGGCTGACAGATACGCAGTATTTT. Translation gives CASSHWLAGLTDTQYF.

J is TRBJ2-7 and V is TRBV5-6; perhaps TRBD1 as D (6 bases). Trimming pared 4 bases from V and 2 bases from J, leaving 19 bases between. The germline V gene has CDR1 SGHDT and CDR2 YYEEEE. The CDR3 spans 16 residues. CDR3 region: CASSAPWGLLTYEQYF. DNA for the CDR3: TGTGCCAGCAGCGCCCCATGGGGGCTCCTCACCTACGAGCAGTACTTC.

This chain connects TRBV10-3 to TRBJ1-5, with TRBD1 matching 8 bases. CDR3 length: 15 residues. Germline CDR1 and CDR2: ENHRY and SYGVKD. After removal of 8 bases from V and 6 bases from J, the junction contained 12 bases not matched to a gene. CDR3 region: CAIGPEGQGVQPQHF. The CDR3 coding sequence is TGTGCCATCGGCCCCGAAGGACAGGGAGTTCAGCCCCAGCATTTT.

In DNA, the CDR3 is TGTGCCAGCAGCTTAGCGCGCAGGGGGGAAAATGGCTACACCTTC. This gives the protein CASSLARRGENGYTF. The chain employs TRBV7-2 and TRBJ1-2; the match to TRBD1 covers 7 bases. V was clipped by 0 bases and J by 6 bases; unmatched bases: 7. Germline lookup yields CDR1 SGHTA and CDR2 FQGNSA. The CDR3 runs to 15 residues.